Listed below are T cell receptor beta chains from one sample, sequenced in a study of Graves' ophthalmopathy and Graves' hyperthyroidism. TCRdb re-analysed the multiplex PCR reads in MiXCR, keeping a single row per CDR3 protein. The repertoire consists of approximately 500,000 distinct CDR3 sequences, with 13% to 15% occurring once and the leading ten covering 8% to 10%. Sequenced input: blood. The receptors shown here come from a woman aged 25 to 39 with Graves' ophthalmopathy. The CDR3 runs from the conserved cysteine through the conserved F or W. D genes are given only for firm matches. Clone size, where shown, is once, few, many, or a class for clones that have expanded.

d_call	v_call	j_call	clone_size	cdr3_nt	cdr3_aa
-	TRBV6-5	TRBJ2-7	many	TGTGCCAGCACACGCGGTCCAACCTACGAGCAGTACTTC	CASTRGPTYEQYF
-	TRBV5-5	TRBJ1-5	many	TGTGCCAGCAGCAGCCGGGACATAAAGTATCAGCCCCAGCATTTT	CASSSRDIKYQPQHF
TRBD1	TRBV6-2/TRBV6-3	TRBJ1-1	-	TGTGCCAGCAGTTTTACCGGGACAGGGACCACTGAAGCTTTCTTT	CASSFTGTGTTEAFF
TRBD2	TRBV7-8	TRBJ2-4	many	TGTGCCAGCAGCTTAGAGGGTAGCGGGGGAGGAAACATTCAGTACTTC	CASSLEGSGGGNIQYF
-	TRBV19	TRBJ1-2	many	TGTGCCAGTAGAAGAGGGGGTAACTATGGCTACACCTTC	CASRRGGNYGYTF
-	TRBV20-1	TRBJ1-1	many	TGCAGTGCTAGAGATCCAGGCAGGGACACTGAAGCTTTCTTT	CSARDPGRDTEAFF
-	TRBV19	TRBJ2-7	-	TGTGCCAGTAGTACTTCGGGACATAATTACGAGCAGTACTTC	CASSTSGHNYEQYF
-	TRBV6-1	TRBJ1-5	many	TGTGCCAGCAGTGAAGCGGGCGGTAGCAATCAGCCCCAGCATTTT	CASSEAGGSNQPQHF
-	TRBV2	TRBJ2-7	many	TGTGCCAGCAAGCAGGGGCTCTTCGACGAGCAGTACTTC	CASKQGLFDEQYF
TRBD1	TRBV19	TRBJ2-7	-	TGTGCCAGTAGTAAGGACAGGGGGCCACCCTACGAGCAGTACTTC	CASSKDRGPPYEQYF
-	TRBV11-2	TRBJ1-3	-	TGTGCCAGCAGCTTTCCCGGGACCGCTGGAAACACCATATATTTT	CASSFPGTAGNTIYF
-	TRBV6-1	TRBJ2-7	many	TGTGCCAGCAGCCCTCTAGGACCTCACTACGAGCAGTACTTC	CASSPLGPHYEQYF
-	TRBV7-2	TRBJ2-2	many	TGTGCCAGCAGCCTTGGGCTACGCCCCGCCGGGGAGCTGTTTTTT	CASSLGLRPAGELFF
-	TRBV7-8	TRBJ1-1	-	TGTGCCAGCAGCTCCTGGGACCTGAACACTGAAGCTTTCTTT	CASSSWDLNTEAFF
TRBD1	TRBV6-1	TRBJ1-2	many	TGTGCCAGCAGTACAGGGGGTTTCTCGGATGGCTACACCTTC	CASSTGGFSDGYTF
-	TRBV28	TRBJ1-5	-	TGTGCCAGCAGACCCCCCGGGTCAGCCAATCAGCGCCAGCATTTT	CASRPPGSANQRQHF
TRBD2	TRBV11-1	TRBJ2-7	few	TGTGCCAGCAGCCCGGGGGGGGCATTTCTTGACGAGCAGTACTTC	CASSPGGAFLDEQYF
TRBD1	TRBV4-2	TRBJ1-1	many	TGTGCCAGCAGCCAAGGGACAGGGGACGATTGGAACACTGAAGCTTTCTTT	CASSQGTGDDWNTEAFF
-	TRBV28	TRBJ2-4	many	TGTGCCAGCAGATACCGACCGGGACGGGTCAAAAACATTCAGTACTTC	CASRYRPGRVKNIQYF
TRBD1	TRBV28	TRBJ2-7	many	TGTGCCAGCGGACAGGGAATCTACGAGCAGTACTTC	CASGQGIYEQYF
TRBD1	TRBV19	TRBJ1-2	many	TGTGCCAGTAGTAGGGAGGGACAGAGGGGGCTCGGCTATGGCTACACCTTC	CASSREGQRGLGYGYTF
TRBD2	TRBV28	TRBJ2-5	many	TGTGCCAGCAGTTTAGCAGAAGCGGGAGTAGGCGAGACCCAGTACTTC	CASSLAEAGVGETQYF
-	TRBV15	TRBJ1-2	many	TGTGCCACCAGCAGCGTAAGGGGACCTGGTGGCTACACCTTC	CATSSVRGPGGYTF
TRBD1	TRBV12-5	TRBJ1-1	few	TGTGCTAGTGGACCAGGGGGGTTTGAAGCTTTCTTT	CASGPGGFEAFF
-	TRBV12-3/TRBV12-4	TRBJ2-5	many	TGTGCCAGCAGTACGGACAGAGAGACCCAGTACTTC	CASSTDRETQYF
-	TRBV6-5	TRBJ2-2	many	TGTGCCAGCAGTTACATTGGGGGAGGTCTGACCGGGGAGCTGTTTTTT	CASSYIGGGLTGELFF
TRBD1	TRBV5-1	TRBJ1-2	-	TGCGCCAGCGGAATGGGACAGGGCTACACCTTC	CASGMGQGYTF
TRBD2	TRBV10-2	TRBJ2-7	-	TGCGCCAGCAGTGAATCGATAGCGGGGCCCTACGAGCAGTACTTC	CASSESIAGPYEQYF
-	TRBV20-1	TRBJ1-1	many	TGCAGTGCTAGAGATTTCGGCACTGAAGCTTTCTTT	CSARDFGTEAFF
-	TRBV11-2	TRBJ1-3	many	TGTGCCAGCAGCTTGACAGCAGCCATCTCTGGAAACACCATATATTTT	CASSLTAAISGNTIYF
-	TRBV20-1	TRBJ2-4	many	TGCAGTGCTAGAATATTAAGGGCCAAAAACATTCAGTACTTC	CSARILRAKNIQYF
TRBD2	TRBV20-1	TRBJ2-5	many	TGCAGTGCTAGCGGGACTAGCGGGGGCCGGTACCAAGAGACCCAGTACTTC	CSASGTSGGRYQETQYF
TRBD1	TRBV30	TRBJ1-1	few	TGTGCCTGGAGGGACAGGGGAAGGGGTAGCACTGAAGCTTTCTTT	CAWRDRGRGSTEAFF
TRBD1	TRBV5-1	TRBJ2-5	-	TGCGCCAGCATCTTGGAACCAGGGGGCAGGGAGACCCAGTACTTC	CASILEPGGRETQYF
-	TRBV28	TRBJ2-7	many	TGTGCCAGCAGTTTAGGCGGGGACCCAATCTACGAGCAGTACTTC	CASSLGGDPIYEQYF
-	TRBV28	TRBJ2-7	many	TGTGCCAGCAGTTTAGCAGTAGCCTACGAGCAGTACTTC	CASSLAVAYEQYF
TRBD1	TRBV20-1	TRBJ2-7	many	TGCAGTGCGCAAGACAGGGGCTACTACGAGCAGTACTTC	CSAQDRGYYEQYF
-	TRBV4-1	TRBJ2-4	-	TGCGCCAGCAGCCAAGGGCAGGTGGCCCAAAACATTCAGTACTTC	CASSQGQVAQNIQYF
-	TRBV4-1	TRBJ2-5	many	TGCGCCAGCAGCCAAGTTATACGAGAGACCCAGTACTTC	CASSQVIRETQYF
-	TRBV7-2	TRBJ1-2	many	TGTGCCAGCAGCTTAGCGGTGGAAAGTGGCTACACCTTC	CASSLAVESGYTF
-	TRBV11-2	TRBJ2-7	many	TGTGCCAGCAGCTTAGAAAGGGGGGCCGAGCAGTACTTC	CASSLERGAEQYF
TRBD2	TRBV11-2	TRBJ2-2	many	TGTGCCAGCAGCTCAAACCCGGGACTAGCGTTAACCGGGGAGCTGTTTTTT	CASSSNPGLALTGELFF
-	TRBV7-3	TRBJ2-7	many	TGTGCCAGCAGCCCCCGCAGGGCGGCTTACCACGAGCAGTACTTC	CASSPRRAAYHEQYF
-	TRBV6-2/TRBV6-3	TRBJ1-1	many	TGTGCCAGCAGGAAGACAGTTGAGAACACTGAAGCTTTCTTT	CASRKTVENTEAFF
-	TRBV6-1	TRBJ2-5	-	TGTGCCAGCACCGAATCAGAGACCCAGTACTTC	CASTESETQYF
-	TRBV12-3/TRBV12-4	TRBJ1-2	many	TGTGCCAGCAGCCACCGGGACAACTATGGCTACACCTTC	CASSHRDNYGYTF
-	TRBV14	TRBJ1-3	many	TGTGCCAGCAAACAGAGCTCGGGAAACACCATATATTTT	CASKQSSGNTIYF
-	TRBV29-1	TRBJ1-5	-	TGCAGCGTTGGGTGGACAGCCGATCAGCCCCAGCATTTT	CSVGWTADQPQHF
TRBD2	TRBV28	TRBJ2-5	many	TGTGCCAGCAGTTTCTCGAGGCGGGGGGGCGGAGGGAAGACCCAGTACTTC	CASSFSRRGGGGKTQYF
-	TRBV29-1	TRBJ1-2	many	TGCAGCGTTGAAGAAAAGGGGCCAGCATTCTATGGCTACACCTTC	CSVEEKGPAFYGYTF
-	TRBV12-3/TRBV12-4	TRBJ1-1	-	TGTGCCAGCAGCCCAAGGGGGATCCCTGAAGCTTTCTTT	CASSPRGIPEAFF
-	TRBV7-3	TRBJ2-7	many	TGTGCCAGCAGCTTAACGGTGGGATCCTCCTACGAGCAGTACTTC	CASSLTVGSSYEQYF